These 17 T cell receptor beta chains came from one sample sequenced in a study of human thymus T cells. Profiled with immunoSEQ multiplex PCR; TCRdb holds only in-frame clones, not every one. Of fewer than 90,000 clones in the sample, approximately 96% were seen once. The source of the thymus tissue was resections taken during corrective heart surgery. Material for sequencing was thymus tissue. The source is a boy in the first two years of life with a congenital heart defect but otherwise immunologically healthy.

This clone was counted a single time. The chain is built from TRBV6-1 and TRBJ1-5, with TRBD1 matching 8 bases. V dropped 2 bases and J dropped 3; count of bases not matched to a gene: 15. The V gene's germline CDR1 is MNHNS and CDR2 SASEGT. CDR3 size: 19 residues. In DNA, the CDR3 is TGTGCCAGCAGTGAATTCCAACGCGACCGGACAGGGTACAATCAGCCCCAGCATTTT. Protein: CASSEFQRDRTGYNQPQHF.

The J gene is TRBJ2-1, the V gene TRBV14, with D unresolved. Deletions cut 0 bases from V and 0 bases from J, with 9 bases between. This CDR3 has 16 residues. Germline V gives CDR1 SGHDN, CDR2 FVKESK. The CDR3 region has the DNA TGTGCCAGCAGCCAAGAAGGCCAGAGCTCCTACAATGAGCAGTTCTTC. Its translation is CASSQEGQSSYNEQFF. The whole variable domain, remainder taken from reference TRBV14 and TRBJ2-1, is EAGVTQFPSHSVIEKGQTVTLRCDPISGHDNLYWYRRVMGKEIKFLLHFVKESKQDESGMPNNRFLAERTGGTYSTLKVQPAELEDSGVYFCASSQEGQSSYNEQFFGPGTRLTVL.

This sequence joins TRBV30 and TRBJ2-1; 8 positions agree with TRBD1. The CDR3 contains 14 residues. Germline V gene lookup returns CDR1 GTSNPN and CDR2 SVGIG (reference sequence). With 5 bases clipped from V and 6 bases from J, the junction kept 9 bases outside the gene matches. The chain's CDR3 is CAWVPGQVSNEQFF. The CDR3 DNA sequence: TGTGCCTGGGTCCCGGGACAGGTTTCCAATGAGCAGTTCTTC.

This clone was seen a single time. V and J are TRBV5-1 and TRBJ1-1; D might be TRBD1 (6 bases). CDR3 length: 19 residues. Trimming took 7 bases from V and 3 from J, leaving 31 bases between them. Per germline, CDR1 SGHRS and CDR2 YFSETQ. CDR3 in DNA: TGCGCCAGCGCCCCCCGAAGTGTTGGGTTCCGGGACATGGACACTGAAGCTTTCTTT. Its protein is CASAPRSVGFRDMDTEAFF.

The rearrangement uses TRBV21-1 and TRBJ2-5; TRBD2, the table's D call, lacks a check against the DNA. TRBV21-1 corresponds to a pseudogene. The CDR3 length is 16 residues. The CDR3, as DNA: TGTGCCAGCAGCAAAGGGGTAGCGGGAGGTTTAGAGACCCAGTACTTC. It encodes CASSKGVAGGLETQYF.

CDR3 residues: CASRYGEGYTEAFF. In nucleotides, the CDR3 is TGTGCCAGTCGCTACGGCGAGGGATACACTGAAGCTTTCTTT. The chain combines TRBV19 with TRBJ1-1, with D hard to call. The germline V gene has CDR1 LNHDA and CDR2 SQIVND (reference sequence). This CDR3 spans 14 amino acids. The ends were cut back, 8 bases at V and 3 bases at J, with 16 bases in the middle.

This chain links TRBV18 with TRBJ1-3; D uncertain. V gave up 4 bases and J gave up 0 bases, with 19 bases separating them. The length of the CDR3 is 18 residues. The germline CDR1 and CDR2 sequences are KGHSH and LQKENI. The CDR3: CASSRLSRKLGSGNTIYF. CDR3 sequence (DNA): TGTGCCAGCTCACGCCTCTCACGGAAGTTGGGCTCTGGAAACACCATATATTTT.

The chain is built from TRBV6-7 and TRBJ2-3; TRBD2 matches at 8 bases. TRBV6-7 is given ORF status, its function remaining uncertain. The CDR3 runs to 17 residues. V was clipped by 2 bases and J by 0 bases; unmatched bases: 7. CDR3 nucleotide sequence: TGTGCCAGCAGTTACCACGGGAGGGCCGGGAGCACAGATACGCAGTATTTT. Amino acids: CASSYHGRAGSTDTQYF.

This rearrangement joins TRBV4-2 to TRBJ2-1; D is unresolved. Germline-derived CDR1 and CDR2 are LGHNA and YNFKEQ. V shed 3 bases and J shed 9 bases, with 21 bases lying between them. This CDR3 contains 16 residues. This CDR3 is CASSHKLPHVRREQFF. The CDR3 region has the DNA TGTGCCAGCAGCCACAAGCTCCCGCACGTCCGACGTGAGCAGTTCTTC.

CDR3 coding DNA: TGTGCCAGCAGCCCCACGGGGGAGCGGCGGGAGACCCAGTACTTC. Translation: CASSPTGERRETQYF. J is TRBJ2-5 and V is TRBV7-2; tentatively, D is TRBD2 (6 bases). V lost 5 bases and J 5 bases, leaving 18 bases between the germline ends. There are 15 residues in the CDR3. In germline, CDR1 is SGHTA, CDR2 FQGNSA.

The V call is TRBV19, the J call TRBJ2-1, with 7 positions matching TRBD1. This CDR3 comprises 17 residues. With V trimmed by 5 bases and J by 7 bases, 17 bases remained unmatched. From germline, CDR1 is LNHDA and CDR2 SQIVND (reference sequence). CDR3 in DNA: TGTGCCAGTAGTCAAGGACAGGAGGCCCCAGAACCAAATGAGCAGTTCTTC. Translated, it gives CASSQGQEAPEPNEQFF.

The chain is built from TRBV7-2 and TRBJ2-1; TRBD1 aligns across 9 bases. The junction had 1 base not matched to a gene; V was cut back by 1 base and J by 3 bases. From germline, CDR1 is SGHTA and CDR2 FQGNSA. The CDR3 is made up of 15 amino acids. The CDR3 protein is CASSLVGQGYNEQFF. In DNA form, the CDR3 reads TGTGCCAGCAGCTTAGTGGGACAGGGCTACAATGAGCAGTTCTTC.

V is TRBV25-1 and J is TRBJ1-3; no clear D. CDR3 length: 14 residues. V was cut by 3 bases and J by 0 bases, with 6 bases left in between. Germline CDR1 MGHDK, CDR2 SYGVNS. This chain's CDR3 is CASSDGSSGNTIYF. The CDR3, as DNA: TGTGCCAGCAGTGACGGAAGCTCTGGAAACACCATATATTTT.

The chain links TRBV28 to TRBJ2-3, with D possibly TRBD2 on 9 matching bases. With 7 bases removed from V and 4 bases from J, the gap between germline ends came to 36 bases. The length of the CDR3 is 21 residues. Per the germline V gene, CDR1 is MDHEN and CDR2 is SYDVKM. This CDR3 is CASTLGGQGQTSGPRPDTQYF. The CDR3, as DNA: TGTGCCAGCACCCTGGGAGGACAGGGACAGACTAGCGGCCCCCGGCCAGATACGCAGTATTTT.

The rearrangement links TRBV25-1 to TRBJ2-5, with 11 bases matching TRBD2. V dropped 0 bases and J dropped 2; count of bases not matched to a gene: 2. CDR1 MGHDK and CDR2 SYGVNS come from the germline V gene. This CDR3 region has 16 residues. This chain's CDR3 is CASSEYRTSGQETQYF. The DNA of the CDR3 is TGTGCCAGCAGTGAATATCGGACTAGCGGGCAAGAGACCCAGTACTTC.

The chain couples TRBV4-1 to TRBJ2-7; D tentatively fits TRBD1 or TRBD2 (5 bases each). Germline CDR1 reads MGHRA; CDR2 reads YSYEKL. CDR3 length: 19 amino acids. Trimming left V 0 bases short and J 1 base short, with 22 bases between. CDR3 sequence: CASSQEMRGRDAPSYEQYF. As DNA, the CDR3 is TGCGCCAGCAGCCAAGAAATGAGGGGACGGGACGCACCATCCTACGAGCAGTACTTC.

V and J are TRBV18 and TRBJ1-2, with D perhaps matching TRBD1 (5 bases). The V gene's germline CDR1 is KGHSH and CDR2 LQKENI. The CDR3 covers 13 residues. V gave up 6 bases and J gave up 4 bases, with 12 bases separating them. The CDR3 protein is CASSGGDFYGYTF. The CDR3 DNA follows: TGTGCCAGCTCCGGGGGGGATTTCTATGGCTACACCTTC.